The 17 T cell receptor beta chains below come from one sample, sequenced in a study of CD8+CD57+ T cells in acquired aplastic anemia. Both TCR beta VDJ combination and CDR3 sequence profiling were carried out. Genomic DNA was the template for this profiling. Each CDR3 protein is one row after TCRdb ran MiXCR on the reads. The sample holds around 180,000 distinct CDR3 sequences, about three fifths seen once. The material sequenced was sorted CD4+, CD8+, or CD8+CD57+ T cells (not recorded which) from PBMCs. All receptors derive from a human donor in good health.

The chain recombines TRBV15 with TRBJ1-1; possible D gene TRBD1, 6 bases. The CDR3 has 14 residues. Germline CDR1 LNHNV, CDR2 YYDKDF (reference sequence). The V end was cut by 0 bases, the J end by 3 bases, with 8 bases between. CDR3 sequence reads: CATSRDRGYTEAFF. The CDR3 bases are TGTGCCACCAGCAGAGACAGGGGATACACTGAAGCTTTCTTT.

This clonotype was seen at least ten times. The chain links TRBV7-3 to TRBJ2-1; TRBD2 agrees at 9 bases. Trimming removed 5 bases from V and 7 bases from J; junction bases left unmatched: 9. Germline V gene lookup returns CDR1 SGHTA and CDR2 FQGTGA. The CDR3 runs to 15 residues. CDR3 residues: CASSTQTSGHNEQFF. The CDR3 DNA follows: TGTGCCAGCAGCACCCAGACTAGCGGCCATAATGAGCAGTTCTTC.

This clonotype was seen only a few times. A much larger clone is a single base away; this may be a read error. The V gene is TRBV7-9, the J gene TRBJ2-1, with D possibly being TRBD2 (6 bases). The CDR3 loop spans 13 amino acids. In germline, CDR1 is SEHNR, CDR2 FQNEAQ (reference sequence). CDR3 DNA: TGTGCCAGCTTGGGAGCGGGCGCCAATGAGCAGCTCTTC. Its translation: CASLGAGANEQLF.

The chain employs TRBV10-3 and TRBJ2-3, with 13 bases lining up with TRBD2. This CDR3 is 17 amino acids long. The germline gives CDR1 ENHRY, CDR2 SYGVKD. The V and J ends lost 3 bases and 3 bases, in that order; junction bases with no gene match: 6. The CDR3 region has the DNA TGTGCCATCAGTGAAGTACTAGCGGGGGGGCCAACAGATACGCAGTATTTT. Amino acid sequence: CAISEVLAGGPTDTQYF.

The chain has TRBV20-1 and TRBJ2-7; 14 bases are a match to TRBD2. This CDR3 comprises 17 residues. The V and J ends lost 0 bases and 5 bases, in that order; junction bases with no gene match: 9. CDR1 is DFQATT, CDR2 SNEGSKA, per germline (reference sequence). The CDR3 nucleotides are TGCAGTGCTAGAGATCTGGGGACTAGCGGGAGTTCGGACGAGCAGTACTTC. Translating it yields CSARDLGTSGSSDEQYF.

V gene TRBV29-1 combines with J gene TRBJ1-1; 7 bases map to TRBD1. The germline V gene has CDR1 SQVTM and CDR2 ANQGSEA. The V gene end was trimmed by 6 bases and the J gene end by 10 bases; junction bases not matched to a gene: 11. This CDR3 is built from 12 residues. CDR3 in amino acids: CSVIDRAEGAFF. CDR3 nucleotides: TGCAGCGTCATTGACAGGGCGGAGGGAGCTTTCTTT.

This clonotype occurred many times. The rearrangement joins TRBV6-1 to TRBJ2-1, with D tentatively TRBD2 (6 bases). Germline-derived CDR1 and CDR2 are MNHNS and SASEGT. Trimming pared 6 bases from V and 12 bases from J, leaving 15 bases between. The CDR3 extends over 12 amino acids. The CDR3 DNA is TGTGCCAGCAGAGAACCCGGGGGAACGCAGTTCTTC. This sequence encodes CASREPGGTQFF.

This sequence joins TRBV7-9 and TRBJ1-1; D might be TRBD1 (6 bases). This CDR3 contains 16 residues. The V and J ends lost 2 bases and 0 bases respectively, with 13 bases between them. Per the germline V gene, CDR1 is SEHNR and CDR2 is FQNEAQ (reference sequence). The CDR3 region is CASSLPPDRLNTEAFF. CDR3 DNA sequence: TGTGCCAGCAGCTTACCCCCGGACAGATTGAACACTGAAGCTTTCTTT.

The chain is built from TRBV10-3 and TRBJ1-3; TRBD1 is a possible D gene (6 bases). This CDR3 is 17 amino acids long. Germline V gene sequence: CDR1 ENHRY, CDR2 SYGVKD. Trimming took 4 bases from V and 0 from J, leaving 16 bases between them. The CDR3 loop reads CAISGGFGGRSGNTIYF. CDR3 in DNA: TGTGCCATCAGTGGTGGGTTCGGGGGCCGCTCTGGAAACACCATATATTTT.

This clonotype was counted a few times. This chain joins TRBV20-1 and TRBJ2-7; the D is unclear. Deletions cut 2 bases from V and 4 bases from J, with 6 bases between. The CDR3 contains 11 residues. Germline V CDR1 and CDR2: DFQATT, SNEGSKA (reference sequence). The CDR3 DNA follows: TGCAGTGCTAGATCTCAGTACGAGCAGTACTTC. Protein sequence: CSARSQYEQYF.

CDR3 protein: CSVVMDRVNLVGYTF. CDR3 sequence (DNA): TGCAGCGTTGTAATGGACAGGGTAAATTTGGTGGGCTACACCTTC. The chain combines TRBV29-1 with TRBJ1-2; 8 bases match TRBD1. Germline lookup yields CDR1 SQVTM and CDR2 ANQGSEA. This CDR3 spans 15 amino acids. The V segment lost 4 bases and the J segment 8 bases; nucleotides outside the gene matches: 15. The full variable domain, with the rest looked up from reference TRBV29-1 and TRBJ1-2, is SAVISQKPSRDICQRGTSLTIQCQVDSQVTMMFWYRQQPGQSLTLIATANQGSEATYESGFVIDKFPISRPNLTFSTLTVSNMSPEDSSIYLCSVVMDRVNLVGYTFGSGTRLTVV.

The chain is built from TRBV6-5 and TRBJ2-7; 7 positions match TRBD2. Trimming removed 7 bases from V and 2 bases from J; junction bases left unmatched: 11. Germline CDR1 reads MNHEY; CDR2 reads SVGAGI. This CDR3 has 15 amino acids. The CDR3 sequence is CASTHKGDYPYEQYF. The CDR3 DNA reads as TGTGCCAGCACTCATAAAGGGGACTACCCCTACGAGCAGTACTTC.

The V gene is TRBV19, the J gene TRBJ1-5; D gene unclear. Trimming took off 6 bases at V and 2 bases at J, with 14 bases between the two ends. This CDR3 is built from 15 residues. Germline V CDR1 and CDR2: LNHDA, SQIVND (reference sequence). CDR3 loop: CASRRQEVGNQPQHF. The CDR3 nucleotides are TGTGCCAGTAGGAGGCAGGAGGTTGGCAATCAGCCCCAGCATTTT.

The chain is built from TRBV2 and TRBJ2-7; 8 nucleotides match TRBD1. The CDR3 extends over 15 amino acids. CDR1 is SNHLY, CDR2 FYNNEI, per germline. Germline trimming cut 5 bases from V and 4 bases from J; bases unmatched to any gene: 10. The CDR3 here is CASSPEGQVGYEQYF. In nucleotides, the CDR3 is TGTGCCAGCAGTCCCGAGGGACAGGTTGGATACGAGCAGTACTTC. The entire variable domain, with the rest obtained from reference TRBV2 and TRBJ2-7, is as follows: EPEVTQTPSHQVTQMGQEVILRCVPISNHLYFYWYRQILGQKVEFLVSFYNNEISEKSEIFDDQFSVERPDGSNFTLKIRSTKLEDSAMYFCASSPEGQVGYEQYFGPGTRLTVT.

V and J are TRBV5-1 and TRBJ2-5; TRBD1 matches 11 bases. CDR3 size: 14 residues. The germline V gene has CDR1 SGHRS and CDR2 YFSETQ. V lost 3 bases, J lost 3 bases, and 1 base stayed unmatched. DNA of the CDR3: TGCGCCAGCAGCTGGGACAGGGGGAAAGAGACCCAGTACTTC. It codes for CASSWDRGKETQYF.

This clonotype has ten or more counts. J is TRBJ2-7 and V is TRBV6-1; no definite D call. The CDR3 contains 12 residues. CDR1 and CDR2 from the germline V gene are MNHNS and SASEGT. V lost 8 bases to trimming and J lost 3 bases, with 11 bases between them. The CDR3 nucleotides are TGTGCCAGCTTGACGGATATCTACGAGCAGTACTTC. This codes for CASLTDIYEQYF.

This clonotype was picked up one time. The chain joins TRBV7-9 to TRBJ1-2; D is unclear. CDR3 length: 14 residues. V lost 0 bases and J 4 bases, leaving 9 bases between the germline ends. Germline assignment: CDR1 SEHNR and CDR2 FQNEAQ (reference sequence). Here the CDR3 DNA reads TGTGCCAGCAGCTTAGCGGAGGCCAGCTATGGCTACACCTTC. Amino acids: CASSLAEASYGYTF.